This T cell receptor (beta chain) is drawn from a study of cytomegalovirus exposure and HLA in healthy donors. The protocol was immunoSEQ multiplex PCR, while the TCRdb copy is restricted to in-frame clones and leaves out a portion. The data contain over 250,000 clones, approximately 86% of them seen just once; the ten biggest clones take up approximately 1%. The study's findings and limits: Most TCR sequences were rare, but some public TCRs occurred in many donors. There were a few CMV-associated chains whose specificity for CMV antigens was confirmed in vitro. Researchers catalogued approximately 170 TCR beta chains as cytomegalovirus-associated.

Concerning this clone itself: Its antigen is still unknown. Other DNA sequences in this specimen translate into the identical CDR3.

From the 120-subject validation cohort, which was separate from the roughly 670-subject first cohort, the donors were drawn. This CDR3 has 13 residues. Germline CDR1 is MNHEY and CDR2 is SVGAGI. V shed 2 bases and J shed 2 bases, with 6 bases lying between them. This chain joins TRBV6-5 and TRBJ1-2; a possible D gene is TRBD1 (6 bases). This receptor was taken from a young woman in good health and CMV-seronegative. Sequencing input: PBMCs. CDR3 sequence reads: CASSYDRNYGYTF. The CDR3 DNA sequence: TGTGCCAGCAGTTACGACAGGAACTATGGCTACACCTTC.